This T cell receptor (beta chain) was obtained from a study of blood T cell repertoires in COVID-19. Overall study context: The origin of the acute and convalescent COVID-19 samples was the United States, Italy and Spain.

Between the trimmed V and J ends, which lost 6 bases and 6 bases, there was a span of 7 bases. The CDR3 spans 11 residues. Germline V CDR1 and CDR2: KGHSH, LQKENI. Enrolled during active infection, Seattle patients were then followed longitudinally. This table comes from immunoSEQ multiplex PCR, and its TCRdb copy is limited to in-frame clones, with some not included. Of some 49,000 clones in the sample, 80% to 85% were seen once. The sequenced material came from peripheral blood. J is TRBJ2-3 and V is TRBV18, with D unclear. The receptor was derived from a woman of 80 years or more with COVID-19, enrolled during active disease. The chain's CDR3 is CASSQADTQYF. The CDR3 bases are TGTGCCAGCTCCCAGGCGGATACGCAGTATTTT.